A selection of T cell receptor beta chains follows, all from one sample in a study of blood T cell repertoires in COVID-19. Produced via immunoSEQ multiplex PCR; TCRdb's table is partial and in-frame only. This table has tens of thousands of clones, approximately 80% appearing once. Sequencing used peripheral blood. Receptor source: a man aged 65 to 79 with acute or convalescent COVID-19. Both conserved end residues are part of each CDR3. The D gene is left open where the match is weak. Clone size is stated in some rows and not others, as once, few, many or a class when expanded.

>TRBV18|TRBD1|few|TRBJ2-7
CASSPVTGGYEQYF
TGTGCCAGCTCACCAGTGACAGGGGGCTACGAGCAGTACTTC
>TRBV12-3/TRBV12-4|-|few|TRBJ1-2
CASSPSPQAGYTF
TGTGCCAGCAGTCCTTCCCCGCAGGCTGGCTACACCTTC
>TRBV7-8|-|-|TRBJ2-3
CASSPSTDTQYF
TGTGCCAGCAGCCCCTCCACAGATACGCAGTATTTT
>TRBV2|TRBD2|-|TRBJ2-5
CASSSSGGAGKTQYF
TGTGCCAGCAGTTCGAGCGGGGGGGCCGGTAAGACCCAGTACTTC
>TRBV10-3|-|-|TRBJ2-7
CAIRRTGSSYEQYF
TGTGCCATCAGGCGGACTGGAAGCTCCTACGAGCAGTACTTC
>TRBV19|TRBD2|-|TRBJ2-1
CASNPAGGSEQFF
TGTGCCAGTAACCCAGCGGGAGGATCTGAGCAGTTCTTC
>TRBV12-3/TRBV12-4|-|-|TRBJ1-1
CASSLISGTEAFF
TGTGCCAGCAGTTTAATAAGCGGCACTGAAGCTTTCTTT
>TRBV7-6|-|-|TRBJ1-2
CASSPRDINYGYTF
TGTGCCAGCAGCCCCAGGGACATCAACTATGGCTACACCTTC
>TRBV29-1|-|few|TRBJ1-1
CSVEGEGRDAFF
TGCAGCGTTGAGGGAGAAGGGAGGGACGCTTTCTTT
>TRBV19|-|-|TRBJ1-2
CASSPGGGYGYTF
TGTGCCAGTAGTCCGGGAGGGGGCTATGGCTACACCTTC